Listed below are T cell receptor beta chains from one sample, sequenced in a study of blood T cell repertoires in COVID-19. This table comes from immunoSEQ multiplex PCR, and its TCRdb copy is limited to in-frame clones, with some not included. The sample shows under 250,000 clones, about 87% of them seen only once. Sample: PBMCs or T cells enriched from blood (not recorded which). These receptors came from a woman in her 30s with acute COVID-19. Both conserved end residues are part of each CDR3.

CASSSGSDGDELFF,TRBV28,TRBJ1-4
CASSLGTGGSETQYF,TRBV13,TRBJ2-5
CASSEAGPLSYEQYF,TRBV2,TRBJ2-7
CASSRSGDTDTQYF,TRBV4-1,TRBJ2-3
CASSASRDYGYTF,TRBV9,TRBJ1-2
CASSATGSSASYNSPLHF,TRBV9,TRBJ1-6
CASRSTGTGTEAFF,TRBV6-5,TRBJ1-1
CASSPDDTSVYGYTF,TRBV6-5,TRBJ1-2
CASSGGQSMNTEAFF,TRBV5-4,TRBJ1-1
CASSQAGYTDTQYF,TRBV14,TRBJ2-3
CASSLSGTDTQYF,TRBV7-8,TRBJ2-3